This T cell receptor (beta chain) was obtained from a study of human T cells and chemical hapten exposure (dated by TCRdb to about 2021). Describing the broader study: For sensitization, 2% DPC in acetone was applied to a roughly 2 cm by roughly 2 cm area of upper inner arm skin. Libraries were pooled for sequencing, and per-sample TCR yields varied mainly because of small differences in library volumes within the pool. For TCR sequencing, blood came from 25 to 35 alopecia patients at anywhere from one to four time points (pre-sensitization, 2, 6 and 24 weeks). Patients additionally received weekly therapeutic DPC doses to the scalp throughout the roughly 26-week study period. The study tracked peripheral blood TCR repertoire changes in vivo during primary and secondary sensitization to the hapten diphenylcyclopropenone (DPC) in alopecia patients. Patient blood was sampled pre-sensitization (week 0) and at 2, 6 and about 24 weeks after DPC sensitization. Most of the patients in the cohort were female, and the cohort covered alopecia areata with under or over 50% scalp involvement, alopecia totalis and alopecia universalis. Patch testing was done on the upper back using Finn chambers containing 0.01% DPC, and results were scored after 6 days according to International Contact Dermatitis Research Group standards.

Library preparation was by RACE. The sequencing machine was a NextSeq 500. Library preparation attached unique molecular identifiers to individual cDNA molecules for quantitative, reproducible TCR counting. Both TCR alpha and TCR beta chains were sequenced from each blood RNA sample. On the authors' methods: The median number of TCRs per sample was some 100,000, ranging from about 20,000 to 690,600. The Decombinator software suite was used to annotate V, J and CDR3 in the TCR reads. To make PS versus PT1 abundance plots, every sample was subsampled to the same number of TCRs (28,000). Expanded TCRs were defined as absent before sensitization and observed at least eight times at the 2-week time point. TCRdb itself trimmed the public reads at Q25 with fastp, ran MiXCR and retained productive beta chains. A single entry per CDR3 protein holds the most common genes and DNA from its merged rows. V and J calls and clone size were set by TCRdb, not the authors. The sample data list 70,000 or so distinct CDR3 sequences, and around 10% of these were observed just once. The ten biggest clones cover more than 1.3% of the sample.

The germline V gene (reference sequence) provides CDR1 DFQATT and CDR2 SNEGSKA. V drops 6 bases and J drops 2 bases, leaving 14 bases in between. There are 13 amino acids in the CDR3, from cysteine to phenylalanine inclusive. Only the CDR3 region is kept as DNA, spanning 39 bases read in frame from base 1. The investigation overall reported the following: Patch test score was positively correlated with the number of PT1 expanded TCRs, with significance at thresholds 8, 16 and 32 but not at 4. Repeated subsampling changed both the strength of the expansion versus patch-test correlation and the threshold at which that correlation became significant. All patients had alopecia, a presumed autoimmune disease, so their immune response might differ from that of healthy individuals. Compared with pre-sensitization or healthy control sets, expanded TCRs formed significantly more large CDR3 similarity clusters, which is consistent with antigen-driven responses. DPC sensitization did not change the number of TCRs with a frequency above 1 in 1000, and there was no evidence of changes in global repertoire structure.

Read against the paper, the sample's time point label means: patch test 3, about 24 weeks after DPC sensitization. The treatment or condition label, read with the paper, signifies: therapeutic diphenylcyclopropenone sensitization with weekly scalp DPC. At each patch-test visit, blood was drawn before the patch test was applied. Patients were eligible if aged 18 to 70, diagnosed with alopecia and judged suitable for DPC therapy, and pregnant patients were excluded. Total RNA was extracted from unfractionated whole blood collected in Tempus Blood RNA tubes. This clonotype was found a few times. Its cognate antigen has yet to be identified. Base qualities are not recorded, but no much larger clone differs from it by a single base.

Recombination linked TRBV20-1 to TRBJ2-7, with the D gene call left open. This receptor was obtained from a woman between 50 and 59 years old with alopecia areata. Some clones in this sample may be carry-over from other donors' samples. The starting material was whole blood, obtained in connection with sensitization to the hapten diphenylcyclopropenone (DPC). Here is the DNA: TGCAGTGCGATAGTTTCACACGCCTACGAGCAGTACTTC. This translates into CSAIVSHAYEQYF.